This entry is about one TCR beta chain. This specimen comes from a study of shared clonotypes between healthy human individuals. Sequenced by immunoSEQ multiplex PCR; TCRdb stores in-frame clones only, minus some. The sample includes more than 1 million clones, 78% of them seen just once. Germline-derived CDR1 and CDR2 are MNHNY and SVGAGI (reference sequence). V lost 5 bases, J lost 5 bases, and 15 bases lay in between. CDR3 length equals 14 residues. This chain joins TRBV6-6 and TRBJ1-2, with a weak D call TRBD1 (6 bases). The receptor's source is a man aged 18 to 30 in good health. Some clones in this sample may be carry-over from other donors' samples. Sequencing was performed on memory CD4+ T cells from PBMCs. Subset meaning: CD45RA-negative fraction. DNA of the CDR3: TGTGCCAGCAGTCCCGGGACAATCCTTTATGGCTACACCTTC. Its translation is CASSPGTILYGYTF.